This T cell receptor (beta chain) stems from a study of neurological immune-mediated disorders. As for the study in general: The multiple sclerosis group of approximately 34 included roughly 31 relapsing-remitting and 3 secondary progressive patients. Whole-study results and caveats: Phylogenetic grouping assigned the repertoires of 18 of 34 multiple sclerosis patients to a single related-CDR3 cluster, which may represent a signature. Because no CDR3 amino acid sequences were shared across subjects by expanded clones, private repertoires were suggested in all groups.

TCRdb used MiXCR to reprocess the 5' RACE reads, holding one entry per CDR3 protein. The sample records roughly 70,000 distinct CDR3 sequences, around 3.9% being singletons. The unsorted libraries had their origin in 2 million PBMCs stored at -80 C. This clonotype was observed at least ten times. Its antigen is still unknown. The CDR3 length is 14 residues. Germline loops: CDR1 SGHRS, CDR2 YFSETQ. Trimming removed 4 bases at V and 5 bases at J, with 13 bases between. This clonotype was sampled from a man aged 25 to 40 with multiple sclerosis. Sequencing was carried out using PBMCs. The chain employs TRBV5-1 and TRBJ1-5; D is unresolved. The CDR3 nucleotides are TGCGCCAGCAGCCCCGCGGACGGGGATCAGCCCCAGCATTTT. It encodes CASSPADGDQPQHF. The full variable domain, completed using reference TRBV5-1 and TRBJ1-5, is KAGVTQTPRYLIKTRGQQVTLSCSPISGHRSVSWYQQTPGQGLQFLFEYFSETQRNKGNFPGRFSGRQFSNSRSEMNVSTLELGDSALYLCASSPADGDQPQHFGDGTRLSIL.